The TCR beta chain under discussion was sequenced for a study of OX40 agonist ivuxolimab in advanced cancers. Assay used: immunoSEQ multiplex PCR; TCRdb lists only in-frame clones, some missing. Of under 75,000 clones in the sample, more than 85% are singletons; the top ten hold about 7.1%. The CDR3 is 12 amino acids. The V end was cut by 2 bases, the J end by 5 bases, with 8 bases between. Germline values: CDR1 SGHNT, CDR2 YYREEE (reference sequence). The sequenced sample was CD4+ or CD8+ T cells sorted from blood, obtained in a trial of the OX40 agonist ivuxolimab. The chain uses TRBV5-4 and TRBJ2-7; tentative D call: TRBD1 (6 bases). The source is an adult with an advanced solid tumor such as melanoma, head and neck, liver or kidney cancer. In DNA form, the CDR3 reads TGTGCCAGCAGCTTTTGGGACAACGAGCAGTACTTC. Translating it yields CASSFWDNEQYF.